This is a list of T cell receptor beta chains from one sample in a study of Graves' ophthalmopathy and Graves' hyperthyroidism. TCRdb re-called the multiplex PCR reads with MiXCR, one entry per CDR3 protein. The sample gives about 410,000 distinct CDR3 sequences, about 18% of which show up once; around 1.5% is in the top ten. Material: peripheral blood. The receptors derive from a woman aged 18-30 years with Graves' ophthalmopathy. The conserved cysteine and the conserved F or W are not part of the CDR3 here. Rows give clone size only sometimes, using once, few, many, or a class for an expanded clone.

>TRBJ2-4|many|TRBV18
ASSPIQRSAKNIQY
>TRBJ1-2|many|TRBV12-3/TRBV12-4
ASSPPGRTIYGYT
>TRBJ1-6|many|TRBV6-6
ASSYSPRGTLH
>TRBJ2-7|many|TRBV28
ASSPWGGSGEQY
>TRBJ2-5|-|TRBV7-9
ASSSDWLRGTQY
>TRBJ1-5|many|TRBV10-3
AISDPGQFDGAQH
>TRBJ1-5|many|TRBV12-3/TRBV12-4
ASSPLGSGNQPQH
>TRBJ2-7|many|TRBV7-9
ASSLNSQSYEQY
>TRBJ2-5|-|TRBV7-2
ASSLASRGPQETQY
>TRBJ1-6|many|TRBV7-2
ASSLARPGSPLH
>TRBJ2-7|many|TRBV18
ASSPPGRRTYEQY
>TRBJ1-5|many|TRBV19
AISRQLNQPQH
>TRBJ1-2|many|TRBV18
ASSDRGRGYT
>TRBJ2-2|many|TRBV27
ASRLGVVGELF